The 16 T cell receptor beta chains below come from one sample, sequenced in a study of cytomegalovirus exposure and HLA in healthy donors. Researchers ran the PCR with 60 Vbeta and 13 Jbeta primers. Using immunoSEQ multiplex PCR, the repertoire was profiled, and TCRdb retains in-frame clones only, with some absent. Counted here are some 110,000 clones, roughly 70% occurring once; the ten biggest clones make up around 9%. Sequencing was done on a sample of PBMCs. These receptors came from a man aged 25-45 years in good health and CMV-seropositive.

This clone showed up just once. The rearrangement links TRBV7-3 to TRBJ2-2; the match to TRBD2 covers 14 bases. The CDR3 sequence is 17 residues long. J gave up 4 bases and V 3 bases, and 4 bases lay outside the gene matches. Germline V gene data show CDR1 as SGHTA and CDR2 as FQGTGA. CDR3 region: CASSFGGLAGGTGELFF. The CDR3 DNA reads TGTGCCAGCAGCTTCGGCGGACTAGCGGGAGGCACCGGGGAGCTGTTTTTT. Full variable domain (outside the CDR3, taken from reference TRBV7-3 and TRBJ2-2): GAGVSQTPSNKVTEKGKYVELRCDPISGHTALYWYRQSLGQGPEFLIYFQGTGAADDSGLPNDRFFAVRPEGSVSTLKIQRTERGDSAVYLCASSFGGLAGGTGELFFGEGSRLTVL.

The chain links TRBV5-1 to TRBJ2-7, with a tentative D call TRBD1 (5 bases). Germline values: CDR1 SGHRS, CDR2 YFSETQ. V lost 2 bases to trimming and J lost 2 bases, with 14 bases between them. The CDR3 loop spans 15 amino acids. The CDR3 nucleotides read TGCGCCAGCAGCTTAGCAGGGCCCAGGCCCTACGAGCAGTACTTC. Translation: CASSLAGPRPYEQYF.

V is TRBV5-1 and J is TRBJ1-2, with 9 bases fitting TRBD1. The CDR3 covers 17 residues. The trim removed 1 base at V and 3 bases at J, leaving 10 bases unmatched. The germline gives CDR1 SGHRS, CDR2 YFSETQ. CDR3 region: CASSLTIRDRAHYGYTF. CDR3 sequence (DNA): TGCGCCAGCAGCTTGACCATCCGGGACAGGGCACACTATGGCTACACCTTC.

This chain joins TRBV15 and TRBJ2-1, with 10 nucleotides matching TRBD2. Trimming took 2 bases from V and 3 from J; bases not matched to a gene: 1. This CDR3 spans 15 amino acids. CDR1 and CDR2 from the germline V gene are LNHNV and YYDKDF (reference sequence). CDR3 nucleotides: TGTGCCACCAGCAGAAGGACTAGCGGCTACAATGAGCAGTTCTTC. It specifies CATSRRTSGYNEQFF.

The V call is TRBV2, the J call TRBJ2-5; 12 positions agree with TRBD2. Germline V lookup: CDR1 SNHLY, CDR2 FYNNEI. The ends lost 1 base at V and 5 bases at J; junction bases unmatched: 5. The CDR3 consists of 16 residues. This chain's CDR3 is CASSEDGLAGGETQYF. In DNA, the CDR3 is TGTGCCAGCAGTGAAGACGGCCTAGCGGGGGGGGAGACCCAGTACTTC.

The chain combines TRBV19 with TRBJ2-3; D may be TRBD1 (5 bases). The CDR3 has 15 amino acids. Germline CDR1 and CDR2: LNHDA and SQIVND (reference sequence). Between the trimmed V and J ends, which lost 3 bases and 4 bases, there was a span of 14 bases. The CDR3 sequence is CASSIGRDGADTQYF. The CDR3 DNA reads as TGTGCCAGTAGTATCGGCAGGGATGGTGCAGATACGCAGTATTTT.

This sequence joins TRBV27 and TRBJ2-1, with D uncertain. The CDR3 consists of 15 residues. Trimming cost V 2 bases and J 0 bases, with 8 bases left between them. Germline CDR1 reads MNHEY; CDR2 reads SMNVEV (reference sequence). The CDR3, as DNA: TGTGCCAGCAGTTTAGCCGCTACCTCCTACAATGAGCAGTTCTTC. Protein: CASSLAATSYNEQFF.

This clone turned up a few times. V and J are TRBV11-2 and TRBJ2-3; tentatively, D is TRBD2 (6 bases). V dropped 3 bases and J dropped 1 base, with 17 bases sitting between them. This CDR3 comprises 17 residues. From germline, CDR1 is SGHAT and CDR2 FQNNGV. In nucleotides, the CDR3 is TGTGCCAGCAGCTTCGGAGGGGCGGGAATGGGCACAGATACGCAGTATTTT. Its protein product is CASSFGGAGMGTDTQYF.

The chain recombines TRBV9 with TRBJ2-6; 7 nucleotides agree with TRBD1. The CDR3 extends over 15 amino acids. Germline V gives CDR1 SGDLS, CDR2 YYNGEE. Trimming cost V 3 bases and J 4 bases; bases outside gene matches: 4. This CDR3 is CASSDGQAGANVLTF. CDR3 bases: TGTGCCAGCAGCGACGGACAGGCGGGGGCCAACGTCCTGACTTTC.

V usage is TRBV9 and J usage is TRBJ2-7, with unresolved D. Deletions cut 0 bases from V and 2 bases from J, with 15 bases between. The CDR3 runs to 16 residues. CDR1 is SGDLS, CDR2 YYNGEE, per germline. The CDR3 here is CASSVAPTTDTYEQYF. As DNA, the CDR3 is TGTGCCAGCAGCGTAGCCCCCACGACTGATACCTACGAGCAGTACTTC.

CDR3 nucleotide sequence: TGTGCCAGCAGTTACTCGACGCCAGGGAGGGGTCCCCTCCACTTT. Encoded protein: CASSYSTPGRGPLHF. This chain joins TRBV6-5 and TRBJ1-6; a possible D gene is TRBD1 (5 bases). The ends were cut back, 0 bases at V and 13 bases at J, with 16 bases in the middle. This CDR3 is 15 amino acids long. Germline V lookup: CDR1 MNHEY, CDR2 SVGAGI.

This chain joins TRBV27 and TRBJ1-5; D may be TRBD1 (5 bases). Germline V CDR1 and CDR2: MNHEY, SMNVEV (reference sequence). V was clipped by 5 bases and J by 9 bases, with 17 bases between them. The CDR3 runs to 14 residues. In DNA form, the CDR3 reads TGTGCCAGCAGTCCCCGGGGGGTCTACCGGCCCCAGCATTTT. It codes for CASSPRGVYRPQHF.

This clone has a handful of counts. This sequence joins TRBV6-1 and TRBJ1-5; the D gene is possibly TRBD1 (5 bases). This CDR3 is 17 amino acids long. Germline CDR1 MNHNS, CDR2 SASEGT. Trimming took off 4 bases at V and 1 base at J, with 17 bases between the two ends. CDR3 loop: CASSARRGRSSNQPQHF. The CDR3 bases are TGTGCCAGCAGTGCGAGGAGGGGACGGTCCAGCAATCAGCCCCAGCATTTT.

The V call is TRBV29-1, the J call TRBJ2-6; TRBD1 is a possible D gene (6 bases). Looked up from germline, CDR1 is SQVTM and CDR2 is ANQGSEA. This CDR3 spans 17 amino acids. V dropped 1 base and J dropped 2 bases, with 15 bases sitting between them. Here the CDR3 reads CSVEVQGLRPGANVLTF. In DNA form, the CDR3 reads TGCAGCGTTGAAGTACAGGGATTGAGGCCTGGGGCCAACGTCCTGACTTTC.

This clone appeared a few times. The CDR3 loop is CASSLEGQGAFGYTF. CDR3 DNA sequence: TGCGCCAGCAGCTTGGAGGGGCAGGGGGCGTTTGGCTACACCTTC. This rearrangement joins TRBV5-1 to TRBJ1-2; 8 positions agree with TRBD1. CDR3 length: 15 amino acids. Per the germline V gene, CDR1 is SGHRS and CDR2 is YFSETQ. Trimming removed 0 bases from V and 7 bases from J; junction bases left unmatched: 8.

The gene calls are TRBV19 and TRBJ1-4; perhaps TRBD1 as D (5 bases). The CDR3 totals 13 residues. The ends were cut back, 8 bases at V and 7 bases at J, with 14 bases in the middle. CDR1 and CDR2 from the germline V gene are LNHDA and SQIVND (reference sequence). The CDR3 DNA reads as TGTGCCAGTTCCTCGGACAAACTTGAAAAACTGTTTTTT. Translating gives CASSSDKLEKLFF. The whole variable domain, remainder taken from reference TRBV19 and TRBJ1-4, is DGGITQSPKYLFRKEGQNVTLSCEQNLNHDAMYWYRQDPGQGLRLIYYSQIVNDFQKGDIAEGYSVSREKKESFPLTVTSAQKNPTAFYLCASSSDKLEKLFFGSGTQLSVL.